This TCR beta chain was sequenced for a study of blood T cell repertoires in COVID-19. The V end was cut by 3 bases, the J end by 5 bases, with 20 bases between. The CDR3 is 16 amino acids. Germline assignment: CDR1 SGDLS and CDR2 YYNGEE. Repertoires were generated with immunoSEQ multiplex PCR, while TCRdb's copy carries only in-frame clones and drops some. The sample shows some 100,000 clones, around 90% of them seen only once. This receptor was taken from a human donor in a cohort sampled during active COVID-19. The V call is TRBV9, the J call TRBJ1-2, with TRBD1 as a possible D gene (6 bases). Specimen: peripheral blood. The CDR3 here is CASSAGAGEGWYGYTF. DNA of the CDR3: TGTGCCAGCAGCGCGGGGGCGGGAGAGGGATGGTATGGCTACACCTTC.